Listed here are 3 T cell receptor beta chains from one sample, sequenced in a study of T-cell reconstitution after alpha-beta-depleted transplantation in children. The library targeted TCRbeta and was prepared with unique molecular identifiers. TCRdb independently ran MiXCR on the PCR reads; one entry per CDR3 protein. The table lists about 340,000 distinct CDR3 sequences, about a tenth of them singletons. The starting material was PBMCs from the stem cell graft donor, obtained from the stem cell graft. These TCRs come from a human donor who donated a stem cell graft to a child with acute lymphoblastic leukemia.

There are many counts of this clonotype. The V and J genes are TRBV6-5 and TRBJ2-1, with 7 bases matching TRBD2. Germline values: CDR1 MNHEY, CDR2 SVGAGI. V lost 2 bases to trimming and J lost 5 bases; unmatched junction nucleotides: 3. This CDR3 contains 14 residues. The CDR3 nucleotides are TGTGCCAGCAGTTACCGGGGGGACGACAATGAGCAGTTCTTC. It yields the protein CASSYRGDDNEQFF.

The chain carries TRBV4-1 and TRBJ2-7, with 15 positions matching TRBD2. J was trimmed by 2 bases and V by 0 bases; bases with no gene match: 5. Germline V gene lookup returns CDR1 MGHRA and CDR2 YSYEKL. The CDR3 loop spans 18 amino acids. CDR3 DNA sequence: TGCGCCAGCAGCCAAGAGGGACTAGCGGGAGGTGAGGCCTACGAGCAGTACTTC. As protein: CASSQEGLAGGEAYEQYF.

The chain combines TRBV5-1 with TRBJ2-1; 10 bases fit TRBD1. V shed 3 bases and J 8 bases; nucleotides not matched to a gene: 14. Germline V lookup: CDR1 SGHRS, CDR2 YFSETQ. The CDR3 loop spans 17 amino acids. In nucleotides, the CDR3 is TGCGCCAGCAGCTCAAGTCCAAGGACAGGGGGAGGTGATGAGCAGTTCTTC. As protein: CASSSSPRTGGGDEQFF.